This T cell receptor (beta chain) was recovered during a study of blood T cell repertoires in COVID-19 (dated by TCRdb to 2020 to 2021). The study in broad terms: Collaborator samples came from the United States, Italy and Spain and covered acute and convalescent phases of COVID-19. The material from the prospective study consisted of cDNA or gDNA derived from T cells, B-cell-depleted T cells, or PBMCs. Subjects who had been exposed to COVID-19, were actively infected with it, or had recovered from it provided the deeply sampled blood TCRbeta repertoires that made up the dataset. A freely available public database, intended as a resource for researchers studying the immune response to SARS-CoV-2, is where the repertoires were released. The samples were drawn from two sources: the first 160 participants of the ongoing ImmuneRACE study, and 1,200 or so subjects contributed by 6 global collaborators. Sample metadata almost always included a de-identified subject ID, COVID-19 status, age in years and sex. HLA class I and class II types, where available, came from metadata supplied by the sample provider rather than from assay-based typing. Results the study describes overall, beyond this receptor: The amount of clinical and demographic metadata varied by source and participant and was provided uncurated.

From the cysteine through the phenylalanine, the CDR3 covers 16 amino acids. Of the read, only the CDR3 DNA is kept; its 48 bases are in frame from base 1. The germline V and J ends show losses of 4 bases and 2 bases respectively, and no gene match explains 7 bases of the junction. Taken from the germline V gene (reference sequence), the CDR1 and CDR2 loops are LNHDA and SQIVND. To note about this clone: Its specific antigen is unknown. Base quality data are lacking; no much larger clone is found one base away.

Participants in the prospective study were aged roughly 18 to 95 years, lived in 20 to 30 United States geographic areas, and enrolled through a virtual design. In the prospective study, participants were assigned to cohorts based on the clinical history participants reported in a screening survey and a study questionnaire. In the prospective study, whole blood, serum and a nasopharyngeal or oropharyngeal swab were collected from each participant by mobile phlebotomists. Over a roughly 2-month period, participants in the prospective study had the option of providing additional blood draws and questionnaires. Before DNA extraction, prospective study blood samples were shipped either frozen or at room temperature. The immunoSEQ Assay, a bias-controlled multiplex PCR, was used to amplify TCRbeta CDR3 regions from genomic DNA. The study's processing was this. The number of nucleated cells in each sample was estimated from the amplification of reference gene primers within the assay. To quantify the absolute abundance of each unique TCRbeta CDR3 rearrangement, sequence reads were collapsed and filtered. For each sample, productive Simpson clonality was calculated as the square root of Simpson's diversity index across productive rearrangements. Drawn from immuneACCESS, this table holds only the in-frame rearrangements with V and J called that TCRdb kept. Clones are partly lost; checked studies trace under half to an unresolved V gene and leave the rest unexplained. The V and J calls and clone size come from that table; D and trimming were worked out from the DNA. This sample lists approximately 250,000 clones; 70% to 90% were detected once. The ten largest clones capture 2% to 2.5% of the sample.

This clonotype was sampled from a middle-aged woman with acute COVID-19. Sequencing was done on a sample of PBMCs or T cells enriched from blood (not recorded which). The chain was built from TRBV19 and TRBJ2-5, with 10 junctional bases fitting TRBD2. The CDR3 protein is CASSRGGLAFQETQYF. The nucleotide sequence reads TGTGCCAGTAGTAGGGGGGGACTAGCGTTTCAAGAGACCCAGTACTTC.